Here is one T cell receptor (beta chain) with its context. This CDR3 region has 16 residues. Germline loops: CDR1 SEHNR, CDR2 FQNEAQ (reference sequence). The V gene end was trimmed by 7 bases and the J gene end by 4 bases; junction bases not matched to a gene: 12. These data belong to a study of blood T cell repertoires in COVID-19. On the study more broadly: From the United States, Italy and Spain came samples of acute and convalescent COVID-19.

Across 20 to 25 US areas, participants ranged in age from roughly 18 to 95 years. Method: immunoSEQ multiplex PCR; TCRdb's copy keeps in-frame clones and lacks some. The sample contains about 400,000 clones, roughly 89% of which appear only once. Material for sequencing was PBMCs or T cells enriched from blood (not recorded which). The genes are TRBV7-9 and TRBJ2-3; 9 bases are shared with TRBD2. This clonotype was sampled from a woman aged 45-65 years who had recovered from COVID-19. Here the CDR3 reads CASTHTGGGAADTQYF. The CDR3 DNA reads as TGTGCCAGCACCCACACGGGCGGGGGGGCGGCAGATACGCAGTATTTT. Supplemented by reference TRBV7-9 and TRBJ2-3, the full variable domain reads DTGVSQNPRHKITKRGQNVTFRCDPISEHNRLYWYRQTLGQGPEFLTYFQNEAQLEKSRLLSDRFSAERPKGSFSTLEIQRTEQGDSAMYLCASTHTGGGAADTQYFGPGTRLTVL.